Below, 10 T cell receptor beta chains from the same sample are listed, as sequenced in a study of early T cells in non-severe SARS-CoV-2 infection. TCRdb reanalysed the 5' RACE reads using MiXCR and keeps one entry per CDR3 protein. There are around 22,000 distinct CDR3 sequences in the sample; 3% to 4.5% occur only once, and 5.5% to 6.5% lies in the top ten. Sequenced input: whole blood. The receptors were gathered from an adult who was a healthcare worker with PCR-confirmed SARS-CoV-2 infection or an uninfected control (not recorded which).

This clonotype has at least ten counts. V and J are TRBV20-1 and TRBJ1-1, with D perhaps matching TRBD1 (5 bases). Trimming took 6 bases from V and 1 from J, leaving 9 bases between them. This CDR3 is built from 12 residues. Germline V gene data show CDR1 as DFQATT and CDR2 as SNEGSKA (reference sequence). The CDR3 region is CSARVPNTEAFF. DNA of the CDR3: TGCAGTGCCAGGGTGCCGAACACTGAAGCTTTCTTT.

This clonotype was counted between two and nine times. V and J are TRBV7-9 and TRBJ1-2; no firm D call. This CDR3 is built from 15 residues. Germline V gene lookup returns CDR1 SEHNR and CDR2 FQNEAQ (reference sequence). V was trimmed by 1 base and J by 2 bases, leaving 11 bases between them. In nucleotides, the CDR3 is TGTGCCAGCAGCTTAGAGGGCAGATCCAACTATGGCTACACCTTC. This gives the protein CASSLEGRSNYGYTF.

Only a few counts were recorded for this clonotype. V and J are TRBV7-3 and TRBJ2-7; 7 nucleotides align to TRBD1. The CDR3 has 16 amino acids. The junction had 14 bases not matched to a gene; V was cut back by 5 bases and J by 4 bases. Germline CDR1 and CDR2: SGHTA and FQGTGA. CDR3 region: CASSLRYRGMGYEQYF. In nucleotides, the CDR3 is TGTGCCAGCAGCCTGCGTTACAGGGGCATGGGGTACGAGCAGTACTTC.

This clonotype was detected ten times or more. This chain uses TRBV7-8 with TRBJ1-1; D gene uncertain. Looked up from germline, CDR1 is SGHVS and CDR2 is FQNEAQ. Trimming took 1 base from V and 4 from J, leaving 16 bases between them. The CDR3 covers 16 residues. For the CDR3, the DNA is TGTGCCAGCAGCTTAGGCCCCGGCGGGGTAGGCACTGAAGCTTTCTTT. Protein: CASSLGPGGVGTEAFF.

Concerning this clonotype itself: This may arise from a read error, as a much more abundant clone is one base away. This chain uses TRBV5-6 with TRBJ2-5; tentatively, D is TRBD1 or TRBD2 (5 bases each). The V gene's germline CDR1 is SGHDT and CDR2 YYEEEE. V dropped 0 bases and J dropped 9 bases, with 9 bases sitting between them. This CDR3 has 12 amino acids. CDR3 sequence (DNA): TGTGCCAGCAGCTTGGGGGACGAGCCCCAGTACTTC. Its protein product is CASSLGDEPQYF.

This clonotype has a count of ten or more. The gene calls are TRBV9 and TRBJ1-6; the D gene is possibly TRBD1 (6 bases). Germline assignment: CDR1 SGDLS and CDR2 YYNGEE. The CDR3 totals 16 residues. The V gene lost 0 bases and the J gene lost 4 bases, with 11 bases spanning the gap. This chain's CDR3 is CASSVGGGLYNSPLHF. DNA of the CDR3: TGTGCCAGCAGCGTAGGAGGGGGTCTGTATAATTCACCCCTCCACTTT. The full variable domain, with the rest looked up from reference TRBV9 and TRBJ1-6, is DSGVTQTPKHLITATGQRVTLRCSPRSGDLSVYWYQQSLDQGLQFLIQYYNGEERAKGNILERFSAQQFPDLHSELNLSSLELGDSALYFCASSVGGGLYNSPLHFGNGTRLTVT.

The chain's CDR3 is CASSEPAGYTGELFF. The CDR3, as DNA: TGTGCCAGCAGTGAACCGGCAGGCTACACCGGGGAGCTGTTTTTT. The rearrangement joins TRBV6-1 to TRBJ2-2; no reliable D call. The V end was cut by 2 bases, the J end by 3 bases, with 10 bases between. Germline-derived CDR1 and CDR2 are MNHNS and SASEGT. The CDR3 spans 15 residues.

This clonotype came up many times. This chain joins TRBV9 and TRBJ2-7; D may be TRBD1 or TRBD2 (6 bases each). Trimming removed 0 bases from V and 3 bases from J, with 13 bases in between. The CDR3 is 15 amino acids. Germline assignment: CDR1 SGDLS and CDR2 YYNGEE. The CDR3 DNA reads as TGTGCCAGCAGCGTAGCTGTGGGGGGCGGCTACGAGCAGTACTTC. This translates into CASSVAVGGGYEQYF.

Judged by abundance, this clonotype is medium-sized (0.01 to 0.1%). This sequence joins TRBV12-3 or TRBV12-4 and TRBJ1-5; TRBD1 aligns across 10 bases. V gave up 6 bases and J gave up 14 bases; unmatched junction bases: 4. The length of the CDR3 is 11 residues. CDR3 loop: CASSTGQGKHF. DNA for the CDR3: TGTGCCAGCAGCACGGGACAGGGGAAGCATTTT.

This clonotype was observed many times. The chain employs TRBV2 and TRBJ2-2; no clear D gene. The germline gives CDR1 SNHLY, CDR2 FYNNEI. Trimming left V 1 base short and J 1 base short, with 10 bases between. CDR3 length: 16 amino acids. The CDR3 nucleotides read TGTGCCAGCAGTGAAGGGCCAAGGAGGAACACCGGGGAGCTGTTTTTT. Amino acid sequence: CASSEGPRRNTGELFF.